A selection of T cell receptor beta chains follows, all from one sample in a study of T cells after yellow fever vaccination. TCRdb fed the 5' RACE reads into MiXCR, producing one record per CDR3 protein. The table includes about 340,000 distinct CDR3 sequences, about 4% detected once. Source: PBMCs, taken 5 days after the yellow fever booster vaccination. The source of these receptors is a man younger than 35 who received the YFV17D yellow fever vaccine. Both conserved end residues are part of each CDR3. A D gene is named only where the DNA matches it firmly. For some rows the clone size is stated as once, few or many, or as a class when expanded; others skip it.

v_call: TRBV10-3; clone_size: -; j_call: TRBJ2-3; d_call: TRBD2; cdr3_aa: CAINGGGTAGTDTQYF; cdr3_nt: TGTGCCATCAATGGCGGGGGGACGGCGGGCACAGATACGCAGTATTTT
v_call: TRBV4-3; clone_size: few; j_call: TRBJ1-2; d_call: TRBD1; cdr3_aa: CASSQGGTGGGLYGYTF; cdr3_nt: TGCGCCAGCAGCCAAGGTGGGACAGGGGGCGGCCTTTATGGCTACACCTTC
v_call: TRBV28; clone_size: many; j_call: TRBJ2-3; d_call: -; cdr3_aa: CASSLNPTKTDTQYF; cdr3_nt: TGTGCCAGCAGTTTAAACCCTACTAAGACAGATACGCAGTATTTT
v_call: TRBV7-6; clone_size: few; j_call: TRBJ2-3; d_call: TRBD2; cdr3_aa: CASSLSAGGPTDTQYF; cdr3_nt: TGTGCCAGCAGCTTAAGCGCGGGGGGACCCACAGATACGCAGTATTTT
v_call: TRBV18; clone_size: -; j_call: TRBJ2-5; d_call: TRBD1; cdr3_aa: CASSSDPGQGFF; cdr3_nt: TGTGCCAGCTCATCCGACCCGGGACAGGGGTTCTTC
v_call: TRBV5-4; clone_size: few; j_call: TRBJ1-1; d_call: -; cdr3_aa: CASSPENTEAFF; cdr3_nt: TGTGCCAGCAGCCCGGAAAACACTGAAGCTTTCTTT
v_call: TRBV7-7; clone_size: few; j_call: TRBJ1-4; d_call: -; cdr3_aa: CASSSEPGQKLFF; cdr3_nt: TGTGCTAGCAGCTCAGAACCCGGTCAAAAACTGTTTTTT
v_call: TRBV11-3; clone_size: -; j_call: TRBJ2-1; d_call: -; cdr3_aa: CASSPAFSNEQFF; cdr3_nt: TGTGCCAGCAGCCCGGCATTCAGCAATGAGCAGTTCTTC
v_call: TRBV5-4; clone_size: few; j_call: TRBJ1-1; d_call: -; cdr3_aa: CASSLSGEGGTEAFF; cdr3_nt: TGTGCCAGCAGCTTGTCTGGGGAGGGGGGTACTGAAGCTTTCTTT
v_call: TRBV12-3/TRBV12-4; clone_size: many; j_call: TRBJ1-5; d_call: TRBD1; cdr3_aa: CASSTGARQPQHF; cdr3_nt: TGTGCCAGCAGTACAGGGGCTCGACAGCCCCAGCATTTT
v_call: TRBV19; clone_size: -; j_call: TRBJ2-1; d_call: -; cdr3_aa: CASSIPRGAYNEQFF; cdr3_nt: TGTGCCAGTAGTATCCCCCGCGGGGCCTACAATGAGCAGTTCTTC
v_call: TRBV27; clone_size: few; j_call: TRBJ1-6; d_call: TRBD1; cdr3_aa: CASSLQGTNSPLHF; cdr3_nt: TGTGCCAGCAGCCTACAGGGGACTAATTCACCCCTCCACTTT
v_call: TRBV4-3; clone_size: few; j_call: TRBJ1-1; d_call: -; cdr3_aa: CASSQAHPPRSTEAFF; cdr3_nt: TGCGCCAGCAGCCAAGCACATCCCCCGCGGAGCACTGAAGCTTTCTTT
v_call: TRBV5-4; clone_size: few; j_call: TRBJ2-2; d_call: TRBD1; cdr3_aa: CASSLGPGQGAGDTGELFF; cdr3_nt: TGTGCCAGCAGCTTGGGGCCGGGACAGGGGGCAGGAGACACCGGGGAGCTGTTTTTT
v_call: TRBV6-5; clone_size: few; j_call: TRBJ2-5; d_call: TRBD2; cdr3_aa: CASSYSGGLGPETQYF; cdr3_nt: TGTGCCAGCAGTTACTCAGGGGGACTAGGGCCCGAGACCCAGTACTTC
v_call: TRBV6-5; clone_size: -; j_call: TRBJ2-3; d_call: -; cdr3_aa: CASSYSNWPDTQYF; cdr3_nt: TGTGCCAGCAGTTACTCGAATTGGCCAGATACGCAGTATTTT
v_call: TRBV9; clone_size: -; j_call: TRBJ2-3; d_call: -; cdr3_aa: CASSVSGKITDTQYF; cdr3_nt: TGTGCCAGCAGCGTAAGCGGAAAAATCACAGATACGCAGTATTTT
v_call: TRBV5-1; clone_size: -; j_call: TRBJ2-7; d_call: TRBD2; cdr3_aa: CASSVGGGVEQYF; cdr3_nt: TGCGCCAGCAGCGTAGGTGGGGGGGTCGAGCAGTACTTC
v_call: TRBV3-1; clone_size: few; j_call: TRBJ1-1; d_call: -; cdr3_aa: CASSQGKGMANTEAFF; cdr3_nt: TGTGCCAGCAGCCAAGGGAAAGGCATGGCGAACACTGAAGCTTTCTTT
v_call: TRBV9; clone_size: few; j_call: TRBJ1-1; d_call: -; cdr3_aa: CASSEGNENTEAFF; cdr3_nt: TGTGCCAGCAGCGAAGGGAATGAGAACACTGAAGCTTTCTTT
v_call: TRBV12-3/TRBV12-4; clone_size: few; j_call: TRBJ1-1; d_call: TRBD1; cdr3_aa: CASSLLARGVAFF; cdr3_nt: TGTGCCAGCAGTTTATTGGCCAGGGGGGTAGCTTTCTTT
v_call: TRBV19; clone_size: -; j_call: TRBJ2-5; d_call: -; cdr3_aa: CASSIPQETQYF; cdr3_nt: TGTGCCAGTAGTATCCCCCAAGAGACCCAGTACTTC
v_call: TRBV9; clone_size: few; j_call: TRBJ1-3; d_call: -; cdr3_aa: CASSVGNTDSSGNTIYF; cdr3_nt: TGTGCCAGCAGCGTAGGAAACACTGACAGCTCTGGAAACACCATATATTTT
v_call: TRBV7-2; clone_size: few; j_call: TRBJ2-2; d_call: -; cdr3_aa: CASSRTVTGELFF; cdr3_nt: TGTGCCAGCAGCAGGACTGTCACCGGGGAGCTGTTTTTT
v_call: TRBV4-3; clone_size: few; j_call: TRBJ2-2; d_call: TRBD2; cdr3_aa: CASSQDSLGAGGTGELFF; cdr3_nt: TGCGCCAGCAGCCAAGATTCCCTTGGGGCGGGGGGCACCGGGGAGCTGTTTTTT
v_call: TRBV27; clone_size: -; j_call: TRBJ2-7; d_call: -; cdr3_aa: CASGRILDEQYF; cdr3_nt: TGTGCCAGCGGACGTATCTTGGACGAGCAGTACTTC
v_call: TRBV15; clone_size: -; j_call: TRBJ1-5; d_call: -; cdr3_aa: CATSRERESNQPQHF; cdr3_nt: TGTGCCACCAGCAGAGAGCGGGAAAGCAATCAGCCCCAGCATTTT
v_call: TRBV20-1; clone_size: -; j_call: TRBJ1-1; d_call: -; cdr3_aa: CSARMNTEAFF; cdr3_nt: TGCAGTGCTAGGATGAACACTGAAGCTTTCTTT
v_call: TRBV9; clone_size: -; j_call: TRBJ1-3; d_call: -; cdr3_aa: CASSAQSQGHSGNTIYF; cdr3_nt: TGTGCCAGCAGCGCTCAATCGCAGGGGCACTCTGGAAACACCATATATTTT
v_call: TRBV5-5; clone_size: few; j_call: TRBJ2-2; d_call: -; cdr3_aa: CASTLTLSNTGELFF; cdr3_nt: TGTGCCAGCACCCTGACACTCTCGAACACCGGGGAGCTGTTTTTT
v_call: TRBV5-1; clone_size: few; j_call: TRBJ1-2; d_call: -; cdr3_aa: CASSTGTANGYTF; cdr3_nt: TGCGCCAGCAGCACCGGGACGGCGAATGGCTACACCTTC
v_call: TRBV5-5; clone_size: -; j_call: TRBJ1-1; d_call: -; cdr3_aa: CASSAAPWGNTEAFF; cdr3_nt: TGTGCCAGCAGCGCGGCTCCCTGGGGGAACACTGAAGCTTTCTTT
v_call: TRBV3-1; clone_size: few; j_call: TRBJ2-3; d_call: -; cdr3_aa: CASSPGPRTDTQYF; cdr3_nt: TGTGCCAGCAGCCCCGGCCCCCGGACAGATACGCAGTATTTT
v_call: TRBV4-2; clone_size: few; j_call: TRBJ2-2; d_call: -; cdr3_aa: CASSQVVRTDTITGELFF; cdr3_nt: TGTGCCAGCAGCCAAGTCGTCCGGACAGACACGATCACCGGGGAGCTGTTTTTT
v_call: TRBV4-1; clone_size: -; j_call: TRBJ2-1; d_call: -; cdr3_aa: CASSQDLLRNEQFF; cdr3_nt: TGCGCCAGCAGCCAAGATCTTTTGCGCAATGAGCAGTTCTTC
v_call: TRBV4-3; clone_size: -; j_call: TRBJ2-5; d_call: -; cdr3_aa: CASSQDPWKTQYF; cdr3_nt: TGCGCCAGCAGCCAAGACCCCTGGAAGACCCAGTACTTC
v_call: TRBV6-2/TRBV6-3; clone_size: few; j_call: TRBJ2-3; d_call: -; cdr3_aa: CASSYPDVTQYF; cdr3_nt: TGTGCCAGCAGTTACCCTGATGTGACGCAGTATTTT
v_call: TRBV5-6; clone_size: few; j_call: TRBJ1-1; d_call: TRBD1; cdr3_aa: CASSIQGAKESRGTEAFF; cdr3_nt: TGTGCCAGCAGCATACAGGGGGCTAAAGAGTCTCGTGGCACTGAAGCTTTCTTT
v_call: TRBV5-4; clone_size: many; j_call: TRBJ2-2; d_call: TRBD1; cdr3_aa: CASIKQGTGELFF; cdr3_nt: TGTGCCAGCATAAAACAGGGGACCGGGGAGCTGTTTTTT
v_call: TRBV20-1; clone_size: few; j_call: TRBJ2-1; d_call: TRBD1; cdr3_aa: CSSRQGANEQFF; cdr3_nt: TGCAGTTCAAGACAGGGGGCCAATGAGCAGTTCTTC
v_call: TRBV7-2; clone_size: many; j_call: TRBJ2-1; d_call: -; cdr3_aa: CASSQMLAGDNEQFF; cdr3_nt: TGTGCCAGCAGCCAAATGCTAGCAGGTGACAATGAGCAGTTCTTC
v_call: TRBV9; clone_size: -; j_call: TRBJ2-1; d_call: -; cdr3_aa: CASSAVAGSYNEQFF; cdr3_nt: TGTGCCAGCAGCGCCGTCGCCGGCTCCTACAATGAGCAGTTCTTC
v_call: TRBV20-1; clone_size: many; j_call: TRBJ2-3; d_call: -; cdr3_aa: CSANRDGSTDTQYF; cdr3_nt: TGCAGTGCTAACCGGGACGGAAGCACAGATACGCAGTATTTT
v_call: TRBV9; clone_size: -; j_call: TRBJ2-3; d_call: TRBD2; cdr3_aa: CASSVVGLAGDTQYF; cdr3_nt: TGTGCCAGCAGCGTAGTGGGACTAGCTGGAGATACGCAGTATTTT
v_call: TRBV7-9; clone_size: many; j_call: TRBJ2-7; d_call: -; cdr3_aa: CAIPGGQGYTYEQYF; cdr3_nt: TGTGCCATCCCAGGTGGTCAGGGTTACACCTACGAGCAGTACTTC
v_call: TRBV7-2; clone_size: few; j_call: TRBJ1-5; d_call: TRBD1; cdr3_aa: CASSEDRGGNQPQHF; cdr3_nt: TGTGCCAGCAGCGAAGACAGGGGGGGGAATCAGCCCCAGCATTTT
v_call: TRBV12-3/TRBV12-4; clone_size: few; j_call: TRBJ2-1; d_call: TRBD2; cdr3_aa: CASSKPGGANNEQFF; cdr3_nt: TGTGCCAGCAGTAAGCCGGGGGGGGCCAACAATGAGCAGTTCTTC
v_call: TRBV7-8; clone_size: -; j_call: TRBJ2-2; d_call: -; cdr3_aa: CASSLLDLLSTGELFF; cdr3_nt: TGTGCCAGCAGCTTATTGGACCTCTTGAGCACCGGGGAGCTGTTTTTT
v_call: TRBV20-1; clone_size: few; j_call: TRBJ2-1; d_call: -; cdr3_aa: CSAKTLAAANEQFF; cdr3_nt: TGCAGTGCTAAGACCCTGGCTGCCGCCAATGAGCAGTTCTTC
v_call: TRBV19; clone_size: few; j_call: TRBJ2-1; d_call: -; cdr3_aa: CASSIDPGHYNEQFF; cdr3_nt: TGTGCCAGTAGTATAGATCCAGGGCATTACAATGAGCAGTTCTTC
v_call: TRBV5-1; clone_size: few; j_call: TRBJ2-5; d_call: -; cdr3_aa: CASSLGGELETQYF; cdr3_nt: TGCGCCAGCAGCTTGGGGGGGGAATTGGAGACCCAGTACTTC
v_call: TRBV9; clone_size: -; j_call: TRBJ2-3; d_call: -; cdr3_aa: CASSPTGASTVTQYF; cdr3_nt: TGTGCCAGCAGCCCTACGGGGGCTAGCACAGTTACGCAGTATTTT
v_call: TRBV7-2; clone_size: many; j_call: TRBJ2-7; d_call: -; cdr3_aa: CASSLDTVSYEQYF; cdr3_nt: TGTGCCAGCAGTCTCGACACGGTCTCCTACGAGCAGTACTTC